This T cell receptor beta chain was profiled in a study of blood T cell repertoires in COVID-19. Study as a whole: The United States, Italy and Spain supplied acute and convalescent COVID-19 samples.

The data were produced by immunoSEQ multiplex PCR, yet TCRdb's version contains in-frame clones alone and is incomplete. The data contain approximately 100,000 clones, more than 85% of them singletons. CDR1 and CDR2 (germline): KGHSH, LQKENI. Unmatched junction bases numbered 2, after V lost 6 bases and J lost 1 base. This CDR3 region has 16 residues. This clone was detected once. The V and J genes are TRBV18 and TRBJ2-1, with 14 bases identical to TRBD2. This receptor was identified in a man aged 55 to 70 with acute or convalescent COVID-19. Sequencing used peripheral blood. In DNA, the CDR3 is TGTGCCAGCTCGAGACTAGCGGGAGGGTCCTACAATGAGCAGTTCTTC. It codes for CASSRLAGGSYNEQFF.